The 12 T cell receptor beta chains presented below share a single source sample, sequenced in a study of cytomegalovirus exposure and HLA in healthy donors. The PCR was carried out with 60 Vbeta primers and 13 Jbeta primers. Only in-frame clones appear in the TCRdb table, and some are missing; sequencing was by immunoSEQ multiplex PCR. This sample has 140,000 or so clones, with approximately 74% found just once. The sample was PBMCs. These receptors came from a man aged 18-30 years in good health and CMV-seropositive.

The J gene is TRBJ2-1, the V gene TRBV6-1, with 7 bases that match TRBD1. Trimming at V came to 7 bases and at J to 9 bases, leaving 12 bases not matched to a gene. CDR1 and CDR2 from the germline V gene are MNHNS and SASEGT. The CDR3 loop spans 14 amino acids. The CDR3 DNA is TGTGCCAGCACCACAAAAGAGAGGACAGGTGAGCAGTTCTTC. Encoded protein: CASTTKERTGEQFF.

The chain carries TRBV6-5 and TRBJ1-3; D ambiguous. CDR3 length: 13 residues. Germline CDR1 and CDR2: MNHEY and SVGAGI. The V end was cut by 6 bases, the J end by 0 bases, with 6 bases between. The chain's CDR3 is CASRQPSGNTIYF. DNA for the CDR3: TGTGCCAGCAGACAGCCCTCTGGAAACACCATATATTTT.

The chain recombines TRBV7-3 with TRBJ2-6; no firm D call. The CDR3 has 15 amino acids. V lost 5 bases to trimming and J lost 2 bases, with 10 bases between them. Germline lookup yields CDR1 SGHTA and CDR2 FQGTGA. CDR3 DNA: TGTGCCAGCAGCCCCCGTGGCCCTGGGGCCAACGTCCTGACTTTC. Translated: CASSPRGPGANVLTF.

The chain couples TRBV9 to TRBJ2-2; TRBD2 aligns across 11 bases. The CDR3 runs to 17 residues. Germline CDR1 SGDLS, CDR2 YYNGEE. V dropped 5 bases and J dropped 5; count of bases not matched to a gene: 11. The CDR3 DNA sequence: TGTGCCAGCAGTCCTATAGCGGGAGGGCCGGGTACCGGGGAGCTGTTTTTT. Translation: CASSPIAGGPGTGELFF.

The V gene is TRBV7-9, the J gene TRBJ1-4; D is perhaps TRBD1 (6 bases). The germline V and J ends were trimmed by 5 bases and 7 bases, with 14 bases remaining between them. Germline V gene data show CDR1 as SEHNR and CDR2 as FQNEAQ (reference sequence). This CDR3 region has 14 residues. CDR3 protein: CASSKQGGSEKLFF. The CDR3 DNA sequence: TGTGCCAGCAGCAAACAGGGAGGGAGTGAAAAACTGTTTTTT.

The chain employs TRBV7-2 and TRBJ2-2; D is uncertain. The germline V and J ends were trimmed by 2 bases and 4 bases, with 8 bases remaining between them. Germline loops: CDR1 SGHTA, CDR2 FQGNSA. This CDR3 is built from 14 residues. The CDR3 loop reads CASSLSPGTGELFF. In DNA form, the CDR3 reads TGTGCCAGCAGCTTATCGCCGGGCACCGGGGAGCTGTTTTTT.

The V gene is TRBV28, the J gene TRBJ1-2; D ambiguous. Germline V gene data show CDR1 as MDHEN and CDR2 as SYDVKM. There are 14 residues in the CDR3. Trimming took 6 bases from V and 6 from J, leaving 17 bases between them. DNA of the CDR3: TGTGCCAGCAGGACCCGGGAGAGCCCTGATGGCTACACCTTC. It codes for CASRTRESPDGYTF.

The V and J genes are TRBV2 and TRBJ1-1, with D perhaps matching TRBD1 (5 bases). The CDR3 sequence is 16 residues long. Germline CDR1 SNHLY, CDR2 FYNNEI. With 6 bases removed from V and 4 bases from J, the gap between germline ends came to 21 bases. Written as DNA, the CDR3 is TGTGCCAGCAGAGCTCAGGGTATCAGAGCGGGCACTGAAGCTTTCTTT. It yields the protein CASRAQGIRAGTEAFF.

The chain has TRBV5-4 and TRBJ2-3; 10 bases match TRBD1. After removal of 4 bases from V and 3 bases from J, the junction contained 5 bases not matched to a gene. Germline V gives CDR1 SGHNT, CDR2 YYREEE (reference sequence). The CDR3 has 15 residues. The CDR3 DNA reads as TGTGCCAGCAGCCTCCGGGACAGGGGAACAGATACGCAGTATTTT. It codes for CASSLRDRGTDTQYF.

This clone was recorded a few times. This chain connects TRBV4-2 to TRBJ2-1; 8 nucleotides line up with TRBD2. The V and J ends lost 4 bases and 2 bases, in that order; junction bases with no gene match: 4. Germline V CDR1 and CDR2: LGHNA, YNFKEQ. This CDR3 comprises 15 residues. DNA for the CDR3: TGTGCCAGCAGCCTTAGCGGGGTGACCTACAATGAGCAGTTCTTC. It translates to CASSLSGVTYNEQFF.

Here the CDR3 DNA reads TGTGCCAGCAGTCAGGGGAACTATGGCTACACCTTC. Translating it yields CASSQGNYGYTF. The V and J genes are TRBV28 and TRBJ1-2; D might be TRBD1 (6 bases). The CDR3 has 12 residues. The germline V gene encodes CDR1 MDHEN and CDR2 SYDVKM. V was trimmed by 5 bases and J by 2 bases, leaving 6 bases between them.

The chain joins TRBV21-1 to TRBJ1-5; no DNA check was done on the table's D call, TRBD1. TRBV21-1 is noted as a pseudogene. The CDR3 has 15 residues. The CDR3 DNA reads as TGTGCCAGCAGCGCCCAGACAGAAAAGAATCAGCCCCAGCATTTT. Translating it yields CASSAQTEKNQPQHF.